This T cell receptor (beta chain) came from a study of cytomegalovirus exposure and HLA in healthy donors listed by TCRdb under 2017. At the level of the whole study: An earlier analysis of approximately 550 of the donors reported 250 to 350 Gb of sequence data and some 100 million unique TCR beta sequences from some 180 million T cells. The number of typed donors differed by locus: about 620-640 for A, B, C, DRB1 and DQB1; approximately 520 for DQA1; around 610 for DPA1; and about 450 for DPB1. The T cell repertoires of around 730 subjects were profiled by immunosequencing and related to cytomegalovirus serostatus. To predict cytomegalovirus infection status, the study combined high-throughput TCR immunosequencing, statistical association of individual TCRs with disease status, and machine learning. Four to six DR-DQ haplotypes were handled as single units for association and clustering, since linkage in the cohort was strong. In a later analysis, previously published TCR beta repertoires from some 640 donors were re-analyzed and high-resolution HLA genotyping was added so that TCR occurrence patterns could be studied. Every repertoire in the discovery cohort had been generated on one and the same sequencing platform. Of the 350 to 400 genotyped donors, over 65% fell in the genetic ancestry cluster associated with self-reported Caucasian donors. The aim of the study was to test whether cataloging public T cell receptors could identify signatures of past pathogen exposure. Across around 400 genotyped donors of the cohort, an average of about 250,000 unique TCR beta nucleotide sequences per donor were sequenced, and around 19% of those sequences were non-productive. Alongside the repertoire data, information on donor age, sex, ethnicity and CMV serostatus was compiled. Genome-wide SNP genotypes for about 55% of the roughly 670 donors were used in a later genetic analysis, which treated that subset as a discovery cohort. Besides the first cohort of 666 subjects, a separate validation cohort made up of 120 different subjects was used. An early release covering roughly 600 HLA-typed donors comprised roughly 300 gigabases of sequencing data and around 86 million unique TCR sequences. To decide whether each TCR beta V gene segment behaved as functional or pseudogenic, an earlier analysis of approximately 590 of the donors relied on high-throughput TCR beta sequencing. Class I and class II HLA loci were covered by the typing at four-digit resolution. Rather than drawing on any new phenotypic data, the later analysis identified candidate immune exposures from TCR beta sequences and the way those sequences occurred across donors.

The library was produced with the immunoSEQ multiplex PCR assay. A mixture of 60 forward primers for TCR Vbeta segments and 13 reverse primers for TCR Jbeta segments was used in the multiplex PCR. Amplification of the CDR3 region of rearranged TCR beta genes was performed with a multiplex PCR assay on genomic DNA. Amplified TCR beta libraries were sequenced as 87-base-pair reads on the Illumina HiSeq System. As for the authors' bioinformatics: A later analysis counted around 72 million unique TCR beta chains across the approximately 700 repertoires, and around 12 million of these chains were shared by at least two donors. A nearest-neighbor algorithm error-corrected the raw reads and collapsed the reads into unique sequences, merging closely related sequences to remove PCR and sequencing errors. Alignment of CDR3 sequences to IMGT reference sequences was used to assign V, D and J gene segments. For a sequence to be retained, a match of at least six nucleotides to both a V gene segment and a J gene segment was required. Rearrangements were called productive when the CDR3 lacked stop codons and stayed in frame with V and J; all others were non-productive. CDR3 was defined according to IMGT convention as the region running from the second conserved V-encoded cysteine to the conserved J-encoded phenylalanine. In an earlier analysis of some 550 of the donors, sequences lacking an unambiguous match to a single V gene segment were excluded. An earlier analysis of some 610 of the donors called V segments functional above 56.7% productive rearrangements and segregating when the between-donor standard deviation exceeded 5%. A statistical classification framework was built to diagnose cytomegalovirus status from the catalog of TCR beta chain sequences. In a later analysis, TCR nucleotide sequences were compared against IMGT/GENE-DB human TR gene sequences so that V and J genes could be assigned. The TCRdist pipeline was used in a later analysis to assign CDR3 sequences and most-parsimonious VDJ recombination scenarios. In a later analysis, each TCR beta chain was defined by its CDR3 amino acid sequence together with its V-gene family, and reads lacking a unique V-gene family were excluded. In a later analysis, around 650 highly shared, low-generation-probability nucleotide sequences were removed to address suspected cross-contamination and a sequencing artifact. In a later analysis, a clonal expansion index was calculated for each public chain from normalized within-repertoire ranks of inferred template counts. A later analysis computed generation probabilities with a VDJ recombination model fitted to out-of-frame rearrangements, and checked the results against IGoR. Hypergeometric tests were used in a later analysis to score TCR-TCR, TCR-HLA and TCR-CMV co-occurrence, with a repertoire-size bias correction applied to the TCR pairs. In a later analysis, false discovery rates were estimated by permuting HLA or CMV assignments 20 times. A later analysis grouped co-occurring TCRs with DBSCAN, adding TCRdist sequence similarity when clustering within HLA-allele-positive subsets. For co-occurrence clustering, repertoires with fewer than 30,000 or more than 120,000 public chains were excluded, along with five or six repertoires with anomalous nucleotide sharing. Imported from immuneACCESS, the table was reduced by TCRdb to in-frame sequences with V and J called. These copies leave out some clones; in studies compared against another copy, an unresolved V gene accounts for under half, and the cause of the remainder is not known. That table is the source of V, J and clone size, and D and trimming were worked out from the DNA. The sample contains around 200,000 clones, about 83% of them found a single time. The leading ten clones occupy 10% of the sample.

General findings and caveats noted by the study authors: A few of the identified cytomegalovirus-associated TCR beta chains were confirmed in vitro to be specific for cytomegalovirus antigens. A later analysis associated 15,000 or so TCR beta sequences with specific HLA alleles at a false discovery rate of 0.05. The presence/absence analyses assumed that sequencing depth was roughly uniform across donors, and that assumption may not be true. Assigning TCR associations to individual alleles was difficult when HLA alleles, especially DR and DQ, strongly co-occurred. Correlated functional status among segregating V segments might be attributable to linkage disequilibrium, but an unknown experimental factor could not be ruled out. HLA typing was unavailable for some donors at each locus, so association tests used only the typed subset. In a later genetic analysis, fewer N-insertions in productive TCRs were reported among donors in an Asian-associated ancestry cluster than the roughly 700-donor mean. Roughly 17 rarely observed V segments, including chromosome 9 orphons, were excluded from the earlier analysis of about 600 of the donors because counts were too low. In an earlier analysis of approximately 590 of the donors, most TCR beta V segments appeared in productive rearrangements about 87% or about 30% of the time, broadly matching IMGT annotations. Compared with equally common non-associated chains, HLA-associated TCR beta chains in a later analysis were more clonally expanded and had lower generation probabilities. According to the authors, the approach could potentially be generalized to other disease states and immunological phenotypes. This cohort had only TCR beta chains sequenced, and the lack of alpha or paired-chain data limited which features could be detected. In the study, some 180 TCR beta chains were listed as associated with cytomegalovirus. The classifier was reported to diagnose cytomegalovirus status with high specificity and sensitivity in both the original cohort and the validation cohort. A later genetic analysis associated a missense DCLRE1C variant with V-gene and J-gene trimming of TCR beta chains, and an independent cohort replicated the association. While some public TCRs were present in many individuals, most TCR sequences turned up only very rarely across donors. A cluster of highly shared sequence variants was judged likely to represent a technical artifact of the sequencing pipeline. Most CMV-associated TCR beta chains appeared to be HLA-restricted in a later analysis, and the HLA associations seemed to be driven largely by CMV exposure. A further reported finding was that TCR beta sequences accurately predicted the HLA-A and HLA-B alleles for most subjects in the first cohort. A later analysis found that TCR association rates varied across HLA loci, with DRB1 alleles showing the most associated TCRs and HLA-C alleles the fewest. According to a later analysis, parvovirus B19, influenza, CMV and Epstein-Barr virus appeared linked to several top co-occurrence clusters. Immune exposure information for the cohort was limited to CMV serostatus.

The cohort was made up of hundreds of healthy bone marrow donors. At the time of sampling, all cohort members were nominally healthy, though unrecorded immune exposures were likely present. The donor tested CMV seropositive and was one of the 289 seropositive cohort members. Every donor gave a peripheral blood sample, and the peripheral blood mononuclear cells from that sample were used for TCR beta sequencing. Genomic DNA extraction from the blood cell samples was performed with the Qiagen DNeasy Blood Extraction Kit. In the case of this clone: Its antigen remains undetermined. Qualities for individual bases were not recorded, and no much larger clone is one base off.

The clonotype comes from a woman in her 50s in good health and CMV-seropositive. Material for sequencing was PBMCs.

The sequenced DNA: TGCGCCAGCAGCGGAGACGGGAACACTGAAGCTTTCTTT. Its amino acids are CASSGDGNTEAFF. The chain links TRBV5-1 with TRBJ1-1; too little of a D gene remains to name it. The trim is 4 bases for V and 1 base for J, with a gap of 8 bases between the germline ends. The CDR3 holds 13 amino acids from the cysteine to the phenylalanine. The kept DNA is CDR3 alone, 39 bases in frame from the first base. The CDR1 and CDR2 encoded by the germline V gene are SGHRS and YFSETQ.